The clone carrying this T cell receptor (beta chain) has a count of ten or more. The antigen is undetermined. This record comes from a study of T-cell reconstitution after alpha-beta-depleted transplantation in children. The J segment lost 6 bases and the V segment lost 5 bases, leaving 4 bases of the junction unmatched. The CDR3 length is 13 residues. Germline CDR1 SGHTA, CDR2 FQGNSA. Unique molecular identifiers were incorporated during preparation of the TCRbeta library. TCRdb redid the calling of the PCR reads with MiXCR, one entry per CDR3 protein. Among hundreds of thousands of distinct CDR3 sequences listed, approximately 10% were seen once. Overall study results and limits: Among T cells one year after transplant, newly produced cells accounted for most counts and diversity. Expanded graft clones numbering several hundred reportedly gave rise to alpha-beta T cells about two months after transplant.

The specimen was peripheral blood, collected 180 days after TCRalphabeta/CD19-depleted stem cell transplant. The chain links TRBV7-2 to TRBJ2-1; 7 bases map to TRBD1. This clonotype was sampled from a male patient between 2 and 15 years old who had a stem cell transplant for chronic granulomatous disease, so the T cells may come from the graft donor. The DNA of the CDR3 is TGTGCCAGCAGCCCCCGGGACAGCAATGAGCAGTTCTTC. Translation gives CASSPRDSNEQFF.